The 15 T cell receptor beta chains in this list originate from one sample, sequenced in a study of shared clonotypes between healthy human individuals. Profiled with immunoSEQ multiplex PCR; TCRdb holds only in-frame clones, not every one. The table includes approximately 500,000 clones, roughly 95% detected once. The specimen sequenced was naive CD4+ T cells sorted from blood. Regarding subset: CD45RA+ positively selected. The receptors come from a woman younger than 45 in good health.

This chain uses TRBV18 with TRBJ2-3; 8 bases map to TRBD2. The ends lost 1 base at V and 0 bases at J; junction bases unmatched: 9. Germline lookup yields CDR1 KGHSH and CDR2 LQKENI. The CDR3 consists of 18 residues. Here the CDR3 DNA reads TGTGCCAGCTCACCACGAGAGGTGGGCGGGAGGAGCACAGATACGCAGTATTTT. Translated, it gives CASSPREVGGRSTDTQYF.

CDR3 in amino acids: CASSLKLGSTNEKLFF. The CDR3, as DNA: TGCGCCAGCAGCCTAAAACTGGGGTCAACTAATGAAAAACTGTTTTTT. The rearrangement links TRBV5-1 to TRBJ1-4; D unclear. V was trimmed by 4 bases and J by 0 bases, leaving 13 bases between them. Germline loops: CDR1 SGHRS, CDR2 YFSETQ. There are 16 residues in the CDR3.

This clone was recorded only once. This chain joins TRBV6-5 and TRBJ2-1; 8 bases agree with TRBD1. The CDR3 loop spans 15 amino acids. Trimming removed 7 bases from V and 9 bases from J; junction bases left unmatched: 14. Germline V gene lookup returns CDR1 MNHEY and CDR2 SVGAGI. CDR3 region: CASKTGTGHAGEQFF. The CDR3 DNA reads TGTGCCAGCAAGACCGGGACAGGCCACGCCGGTGAGCAGTTCTTC.

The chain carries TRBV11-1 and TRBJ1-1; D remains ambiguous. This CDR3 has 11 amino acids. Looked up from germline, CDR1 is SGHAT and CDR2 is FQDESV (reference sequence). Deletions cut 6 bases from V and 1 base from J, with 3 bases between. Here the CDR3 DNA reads TGTGCCAGCAGATCGAACACTGAAGCTTTCTTT. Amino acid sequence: CASRSNTEAFF.

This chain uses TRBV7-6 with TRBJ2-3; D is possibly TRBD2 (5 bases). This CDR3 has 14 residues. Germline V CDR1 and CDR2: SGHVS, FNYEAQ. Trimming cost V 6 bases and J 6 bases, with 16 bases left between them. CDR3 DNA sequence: TGTGCCAGCAGAAAACTAGTCGGAGCGGATACGCAGTATTTT. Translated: CASRKLVGADTQYF. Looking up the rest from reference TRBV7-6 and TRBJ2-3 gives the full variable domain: GAGVSQSPRYKVTKRGQDVALRCDPISGHVSLYWYRQALGQGPEFLTYFNYEAQQDKSGLPNDRFSAERPEGSISTLTIQRTEQRDSAMYRCASRKLVGADTQYFGPGTRLTVL.

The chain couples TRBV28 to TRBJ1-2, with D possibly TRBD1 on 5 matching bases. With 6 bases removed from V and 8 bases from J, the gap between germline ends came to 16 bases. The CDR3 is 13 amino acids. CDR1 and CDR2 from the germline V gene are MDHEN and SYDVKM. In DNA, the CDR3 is TGTGCCAGCAGCGCCGACAGCGGAGGGGGCTACACCTTC. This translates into CASSADSGGGYTF.

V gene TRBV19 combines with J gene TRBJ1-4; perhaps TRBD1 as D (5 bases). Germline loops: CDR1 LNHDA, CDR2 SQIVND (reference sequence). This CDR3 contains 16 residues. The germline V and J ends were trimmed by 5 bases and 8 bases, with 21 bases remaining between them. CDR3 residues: CASSPTSGAFWEKLFF. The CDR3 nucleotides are TGTGCCAGTAGTCCTACCTCCGGGGCCTTTTGGGAAAAACTGTTTTTT.

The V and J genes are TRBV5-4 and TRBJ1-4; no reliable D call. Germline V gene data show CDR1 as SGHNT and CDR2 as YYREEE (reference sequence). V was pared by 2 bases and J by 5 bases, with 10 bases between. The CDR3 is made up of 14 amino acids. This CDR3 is CASSFGSVNEKLFF. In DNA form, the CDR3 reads TGTGCCAGCAGCTTTGGGTCGGTGAATGAAAAACTGTTTTTT.

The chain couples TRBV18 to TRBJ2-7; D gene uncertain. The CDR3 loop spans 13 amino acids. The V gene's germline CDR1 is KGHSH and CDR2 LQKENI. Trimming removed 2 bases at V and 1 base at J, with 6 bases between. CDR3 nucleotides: TGTGCCAGCTCACCAGGTTATTCCTACGAGCAGTACTTC. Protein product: CASSPGYSYEQYF.

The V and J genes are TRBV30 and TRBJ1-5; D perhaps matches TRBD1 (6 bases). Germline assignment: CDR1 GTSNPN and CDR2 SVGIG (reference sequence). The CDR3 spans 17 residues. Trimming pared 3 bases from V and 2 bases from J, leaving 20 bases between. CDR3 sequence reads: CAWSGLVGAGGNQPQHF. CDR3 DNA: TGTGCCTGGAGCGGCCTTGTGGGGGCGGGGGGCAATCAGCCCCAGCATTTT. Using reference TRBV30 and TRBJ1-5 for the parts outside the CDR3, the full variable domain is SQTIHQWPATLVQPVGSPLSLECTVEGTSNPNLYWYRQAAGRGLQLLFYSVGIGQISSEVPQNLSASRPQDRQFILSSKKLLLSDSGFYLCAWSGLVGAGGNQPQHFGDGTRLSIL.

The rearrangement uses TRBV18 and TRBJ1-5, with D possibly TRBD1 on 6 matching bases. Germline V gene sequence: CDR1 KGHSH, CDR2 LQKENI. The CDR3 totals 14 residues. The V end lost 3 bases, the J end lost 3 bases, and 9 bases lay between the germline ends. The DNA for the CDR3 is TGTGCCAGCTCACCGGGACACGCCAATCAGCCCCAGCATTTT. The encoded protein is CASSPGHANQPQHF.

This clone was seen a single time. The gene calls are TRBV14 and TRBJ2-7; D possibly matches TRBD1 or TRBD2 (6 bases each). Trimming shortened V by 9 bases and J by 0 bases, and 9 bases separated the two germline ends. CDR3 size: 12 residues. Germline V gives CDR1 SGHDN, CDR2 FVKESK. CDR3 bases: TGTGCCAGTGCGGGACACTCCTACGAGCAGTACTTC. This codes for CASAGHSYEQYF.

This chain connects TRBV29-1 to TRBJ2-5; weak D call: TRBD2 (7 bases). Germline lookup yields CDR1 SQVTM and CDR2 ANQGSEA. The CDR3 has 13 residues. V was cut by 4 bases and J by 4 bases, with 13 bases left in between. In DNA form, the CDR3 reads TGCAGCGTTGGGGGGGGCAGAGGAGAGACCCAGTACTTC. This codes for CSVGGGRGETQYF.

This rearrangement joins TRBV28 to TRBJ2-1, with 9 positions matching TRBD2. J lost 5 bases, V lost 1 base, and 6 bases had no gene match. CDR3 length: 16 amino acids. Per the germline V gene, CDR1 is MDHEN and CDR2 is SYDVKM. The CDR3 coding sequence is TGTGCCAGCAGTTTATTCGCGGGAGGGCGTCACAATGAGCAGTTCTTC. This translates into CASSLFAGGRHNEQFF.

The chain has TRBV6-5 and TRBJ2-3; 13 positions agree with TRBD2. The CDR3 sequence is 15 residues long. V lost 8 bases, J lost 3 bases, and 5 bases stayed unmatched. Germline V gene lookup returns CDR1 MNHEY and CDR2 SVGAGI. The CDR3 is CASSGLAGVTDTQYF. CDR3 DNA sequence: TGTGCCAGCTCCGGACTAGCGGGAGTAACAGATACGCAGTATTTT.